This T cell receptor (beta chain) was sequenced in a study of blood T cells in healthy people across ages. Worth noting for this clonotype: Its matching antigen is unknown.

This CDR3 has 12 residues. The V end lost 7 bases, the J end lost 1 base, and 7 bases lay between the germline ends. Germline V lookup: CDR1 LGHNT, CDR2 FRNRAP. General study findings and limits: In older individuals, TCR beta diversity per million T cells was lower, falling roughly linearly with age.

Alongside a J-beta primer mix, a sample-barcoded 5' primer served in a second PCR lasting 7 to 11 cycles. TCRdb used MiXCR to reprocess the 5' RACE reads, holding one entry per CDR3 protein. The repertoire holds about a million distinct CDR3 sequences, with approximately 38% as singletons. The TCR comes from a man aged 18 to 29 in good health. The chain combines TRBV12-5 with TRBJ1-1, with D possibly TRBD1 on 5 matching bases. Sequenced sample: blood. CDR3 region: CASVGPNTEAFF. DNA of the CDR3: TGTGCTAGTGTGGGGCCGAACACTGAAGCTTTCTTT.